The clone carrying this TCR beta chain occurred a few times. The sample originates from a study of type 1 and type 2 diabetes patients. Study-level background: Donors were type 1 diabetes, type 2 diabetes, or nondiabetic controls.

V shed 2 bases and J shed 6 bases, with 17 bases lying between them. Germline V lookup: CDR1 SGHTA, CDR2 FQGTGA. The CDR3 sequence is 16 residues long. Amplification started from genomic DNA. Multiplex PCR with 30 forward and 13 reverse primers amplified the TCR beta CDR3. From the multiplex PCR reads, TCRdb called clonotypes with MiXCR, one entry per CDR3 protein. This sample has 250,000 or so distinct CDR3 sequences; around 50% occur once, and the top ten carry approximately 15%. The sequenced material came from peripheral blood mononuclear cells (PBMCs). The receptor comes from a man in his late teens or twenties with type 2 diabetes. The rearrangement joins TRBV7-3 to TRBJ1-5; D is possibly TRBD1 (6 bases). Here the CDR3 DNA reads TGTGCCAGCAGCTTAGAAGCCAACAGGGAGGGTCAGCCCCAGCATTTT. It specifies CASSLEANREGQPQHF. Looking up the rest from reference TRBV7-3 and TRBJ1-5 gives the full variable domain: GAGVSQTPSNKVTEKGKYVELRCDPISGHTALYWYRQSLGQGPEFLIYFQGTGAADDSGLPNDRFFAVRPEGSVSTLKIQRTERGDSAVYLCASSLEANREGQPQHFGDGTRLSIL.